A selection of T cell receptor beta chains follows, all from one sample in a study of CD8 T cells in Susac syndrome. From the immunoSEQ multiplex PCR reads, TCRdb called clonotypes with MiXCR, one entry per CDR3 protein. The repertoire consists of 100,000 to 150,000 distinct CDR3 sequences, with 96% occurring once and the leading ten covering less than 0.15%. The sequenced material came from CD4+ T cells from PBMCs. These receptors originate from a human donor with Susac syndrome. CDR3s leave out the opening cysteine and the closing phenylalanine or tryptophan. D genes are given only for firm matches.

v_call	j_call	d_call	cdr3_aa
TRBV2	TRBJ2-6	TRBD1	ASSEDRAGANVLT
TRBV7-2	TRBJ2-1	.	ASSPSGTVYYNEQF
TRBV30	TRBJ1-1	.	AWSGGQNTEAF
TRBV28	TRBJ2-5	.	ASSPTRETQY
TRBV5-1	TRBJ2-2	TRBD2	ASSLGLAGNTGELF
TRBV24-1	TRBJ2-1	.	ATSDLGQAGRQF
TRBV19	TRBJ1-2	.	ASSPAGLNGYT
TRBV28	TRBJ2-2	.	ASSLLFPGELF
TRBV28	TRBJ2-7	TRBD2	ASSMTSGSREQY
TRBV11-2	TRBJ2-1	TRBD2	ASSKAPTSGTFGEQF
TRBV2	TRBJ2-1	.	ASSEQGRVYNEQF
TRBV11-2	TRBJ2-1	.	ASSLAGAKTYNEQF
TRBV23-1	TRBJ1-1	TRBD1	ASSQSWGDSYTEAF
TRBV6-6	TRBJ1-5	.	ASSFIGQPQH
TRBV5-4	TRBJ2-1	TRBD2	ASSFETSGINEQF
TRBV5-1	TRBJ2-3	TRBD2	ASRRLAGADTQY
TRBV7-9	TRBJ2-1	.	ASSLDSGAYNEQF
TRBV29-1	TRBJ1-1	.	SVAKGRNTEAF
TRBV20-1	TRBJ2-2	TRBD2	SASRAGVAGELF
TRBV20-1	TRBJ1-5	.	SATSGQPQH
TRBV29-1	TRBJ2-3	TRBD1	SVTGTGSGDTQY
TRBV27	TRBJ2-1	TRBD1	ASSFGDRIYNEQF
TRBV27	TRBJ2-3	TRBD2	ASSFSSGGGTQY
TRBV25-1	TRBJ1-1	.	ASSATGAAEAF
TRBV7-2	TRBJ2-1	TRBD2	ASSHGRASYNEQF
TRBV12-3/TRBV12-4	TRBJ2-5	.	ASSLIGGIRETQY
TRBV6-5	TRBJ2-6	.	ASSYSSRTAGANVLT
TRBV29-1	TRBJ2-7	.	MRGQSYEQY
TRBV3-1	TRBJ2-7	TRBD1	ASRAGTVSYEQY
TRBV20-1	TRBJ1-5	TRBD1	SARRGGGNQPQH
TRBV20-1	TRBJ2-3	.	SARSSSQQY
TRBV5-1	TRBJ2-5	TRBD2	ASSSLAGVETQY
TRBV3-1	TRBJ2-1	.	ASSHRGASSGEQF
TRBV14	TRBJ2-5	TRBD2	ASSPRLARGETQY
TRBV25-1	TRBJ2-6	.	ASSERGSGANVLT
TRBV15	TRBJ1-2	TRBD1	ATSINRGPSNYGYT
TRBV20-1	TRBJ2-5	TRBD2	SASPGLAGGKETQY
TRBV7-2	TRBJ2-5	.	ASSLGLSGGGRAQY
TRBV5-1	TRBJ2-1	.	ASMVANSYNEQF
TRBV3-1	TRBJ2-1	.	ASSQDSGVGQF
TRBV27	TRBJ1-5	TRBD1	ASSDRGIEPQH
TRBV14	TRBJ1-2	TRBD1	ASSIQGHRPSYT
TRBV29-1	TRBJ2-5	.	SVVRGGRETQY
TRBV4-3	TRBJ2-4	.	ASSQAFSGRAKNIQY